This T cell receptor beta chain stems from a study of blood T cell repertoires in COVID-19. Study as a whole: The United States, Italy and Spain were the sources of the acute and convalescent COVID-19 samples.

The CDR3 is 17 residues long. Germline V gene sequence: CDR1 MNHNS, CDR2 SASEGT. V shed 3 bases and J shed 6 bases, with 20 bases lying between them. In the original analysis: Estimation of nucleated cell counts was performed using reference gene primer amplification. The data were produced by immunoSEQ multiplex PCR, yet TCRdb's version contains in-frame clones alone and is incomplete. V and J calls and clone size are copied from that table; D and trimming were computed from the DNA. This table holds 150,000 to 200,000 clones, 80% to 90% found once. This clone has only one observation. The gene calls are TRBV6-1 and TRBJ2-2, with D unclear. The sequenced material came from peripheral blood. This receptor was identified in a man aged 55 to 70 with acute or convalescent COVID-19. This CDR3 reads CASSEQVPQVLPGELFF. The CDR3 nucleotides are TGTGCCAGCAGTGAGCAGGTACCCCAGGTCCTCCCCGGGGAGCTGTTTTTT.